The entry below describes one T cell receptor beta chain. Its cognate antigen has yet to be identified. No much larger clone exists at a distance of one base, and base qualities are not known. The sample belongs to a study of blood T cell repertoires in COVID-19 (dated by TCRdb to about 2020). With respect to the entire study: Samples covering the acute and convalescent phases of COVID-19 were provided by collaborators in the United States, Italy and Spain. A de-identified subject ID, COVID-19 status, age in years and sex were almost always included in the sample metadata. The material from the prospective study consisted of cDNA or gDNA derived from T cells, B-cell-depleted T cells, or PBMCs. Where available, HLA class I and class II types were obtained from metadata supplied by the sample provider rather than from assay-based typing. The repertoires were made available in a free public database intended to serve as a resource for research on the immune response to SARS-CoV-2. Deeply sampled blood TCRbeta repertoires from subjects exposed to, actively infected with, or recovered from COVID-19 were included in the dataset. Samples came from the ongoing ImmuneRACE study (first 160 participants) plus 1,254 subjects from 6 global collaborators. The full study reports these points: The quantity of clinical and demographic metadata differed by source and by participant and was supplied without curation.

In Seattle, one collaborating source enrolled patients while the infection was active and tracked those patients longitudinally over the course of disease. Whole blood was collected in K2EDTA tubes by collaborating institutions according to the institutions' own protocols. For TCRbeta analysis, collaborator samples were shipped as frozen whole blood, as isolated PBMCs, or as DNA extracted from either sample type. Trimming removed 3 bases from V and 6 bases from J, leaving 14 bases between the germline ends. From a lookup of the germline V gene, CDR1 and CDR2 are KGHSY and FQNENV. Counted from cysteine to phenylalanine, this CDR3 has 14 amino acids. Only CDR3 DNA is held: 42 bases, read in frame from base 1. The immunoSEQ Assay, a bias-controlled multiplex PCR, was used to amplify TCRbeta CDR3 regions from genomic DNA. The study's processing was this. Within the assay, amplification of reference gene primers was used to estimate how many nucleated cells each sample contained. Sequence reads were collapsed and filtered to measure the absolute abundance of every unique TCRbeta CDR3 rearrangement. Productive Simpson clonality was computed per sample as the square root of Simpson's diversity index over productive rearrangements. Here the immuneACCESS table is served through TCRdb, limited to in-frame sequences with V and J called. Missing clones are a known gap in these copies; in checked studies unresolved V genes cover under half, and the rest lacks a known reason. V and J calls and clone size come straight from that table; D and trimming were deduced from the DNA. The sample includes approximately 350,000 clones, with approximately 86% observed a single time. Around 7.5% of the sample lies in the top ten.

This receptor was obtained from a woman aged 55-70 years with COVID-19, enrolled during active disease. The sequencing input was peripheral blood. The rearrangement joined TRBV16 to TRBJ1-2; perhaps TRBD1 is the D gene, with 5 bases matching. The bases are TGTGCCAGCAGCCACCCTCGGGCAGGGAATGGCTACACCTTC. It codes for CASSHPRAGNGYTF.